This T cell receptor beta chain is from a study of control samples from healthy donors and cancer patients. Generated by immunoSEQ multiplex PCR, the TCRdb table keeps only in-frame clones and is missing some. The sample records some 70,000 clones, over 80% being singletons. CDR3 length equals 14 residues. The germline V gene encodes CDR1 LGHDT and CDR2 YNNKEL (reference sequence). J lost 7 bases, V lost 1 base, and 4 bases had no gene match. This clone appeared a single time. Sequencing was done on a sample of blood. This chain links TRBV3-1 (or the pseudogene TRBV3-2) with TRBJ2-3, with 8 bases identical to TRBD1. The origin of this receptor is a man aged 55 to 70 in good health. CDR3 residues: CASSQGTGSNTQYF. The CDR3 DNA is TGTGCCAGCAGCCAAGGGACAGGGTCTAATACGCAGTATTTT.